Each of the 5 T cell receptor beta chains below was sequenced from the same sample in a study of memory CD4+ T cells and cytomegalovirus serostatus. Sequenced by immunoSEQ multiplex PCR; TCRdb stores in-frame clones only, minus some. The table shows just under 40,000 clones, with around three quarters occurring only once. Single viable CD3+CD4+CD8-CD45RO+ cells were sorted as the memory CD4+ T cells. The sample comprised memory CD4+ T cells from blood. These receptors were collected from an adult in good health and CMV-seronegative.

J is TRBJ1-1 and V is TRBV11-1; 9 nucleotides line up with TRBD1. This CDR3 contains 15 residues. V shed 2 bases and J 7 bases; nucleotides not matched to a gene: 8. Germline assignment: CDR1 SGHAT and CDR2 FQDESV (reference sequence). CDR3 bases: TGTGCCAGCAGCTTACGGTGGGGGACAGGGATTGAAGCTTTCTTT. Amino acids: CASSLRWGTGIEAFF.

This clone was seen only a few times. This sequence joins TRBV6-5 and TRBJ1-1; 8 nucleotides agree with TRBD1. The V gene's germline CDR1 is MNHEY and CDR2 SVGAGI. This CDR3 comprises 14 residues. V trimming: 5 bases; J trimming: 2 bases; junction bases outside the gene matches: 4. CDR3 sequence (DNA): TGTGCCAGCAGTCCGGACAGGGCCAACACTGAAGCTTTCTTT. Translated, it gives CASSPDRANTEAFF.

With regard to this clone: This same CDR3 is encoded by further DNA sequences in the sample. This sequence joins TRBV28 and TRBJ1-5; TRBD1 might be the D (6 bases). The CDR3 extends over 13 amino acids. The germline gives CDR1 MDHEN, CDR2 SYDVKM. Trimming removed 3 bases at V and 5 bases at J, with 8 bases between. The CDR3, as DNA: TGTGCCAGCAGTTTCTCAGGGGATCAGCCCCAGCATTTT. It is translated as CASSFSGDQPQHF.

The chain has TRBV19 and TRBJ2-5; D not resolved. With 4 bases removed from V and 2 bases from J, the gap between germline ends came to 8 bases. CDR3 length: 13 amino acids. In germline, CDR1 is LNHDA, CDR2 SQIVND (reference sequence). In nucleotides, the CDR3 is TGTGCCAGTAGTAGTGGCAGTCAAGAGACCCAGTACTTC. Translation: CASSSGSQETQYF.

This clone was observed a handful of times. V is TRBV14 and J is TRBJ2-5; the match to TRBD2 covers 7 bases. J was trimmed by 5 bases and V by 1 base; bases with no gene match: 10. CDR3 length: 16 amino acids. Germline assignment: CDR1 SGHDN and CDR2 FVKESK. CDR3 DNA: TGTGCCAGCAGCCAAGTCGGCCTTAACGGGGGGGAGACCCAGTACTTC. Protein sequence: CASSQVGLNGGETQYF. Variable domain in full (rest from reference TRBV14 and TRBJ2-5): EAGVTQFPSHSVIEKGQTVTLRCDPISGHDNLYWYRRVMGKEIKFLLHFVKESKQDESGMPNNRFLAERTGGTYSTLKVQPAELEDSGVYFCASSQVGLNGGETQYFGPGTRLLVL.